The TCR beta chain described here comes from a study of blood T cell repertoires in COVID-19. Overall study: Sources were T cells, B-cell-depleted T cells, or PBMCs; the material itself was cDNA or gDNA.

The CDR3 totals 13 residues. Germline loops: CDR1 SGHNT, CDR2 YYREEE (reference sequence). Trimming removed 6 bases at V and 7 bases at J, with 13 bases between. The data were produced by immunoSEQ multiplex PCR, yet TCRdb's version contains in-frame clones alone and is incomplete. The sample shows more than 40,000 clones, roughly 83% of them seen only once. The rearrangement uses TRBV5-4 and TRBJ2-2; tentative D call: TRBD2 (6 bases). The receptor's source is a man in his fifties or sixties with active COVID-19. Input material: peripheral blood. In DNA form, the CDR3 reads TGTGCCAGCACCCGGGAGAGCCGCGGGGAGCTGTTTTTT. Residues: CASTRESRGELFF.